This section outlines one TCR beta chain sequence together with its context. The data are from a study of beta chain features in type 1 diabetes. The CDR3 loop spans 16 amino acids. Germline V lookup: CDR1 MDHEN, CDR2 SYDVKM. The V end lost 6 bases, the J end lost 2 bases, and 19 bases lay between the germline ends. Expressed TCRB transcripts were sequenced after all isolated RNA was converted to cDNA. The repertoire was sequenced with immunoSEQ multiplex PCR; TCRdb's copy has only in-frame clones and lacks some. The sample holds 150,000 or so clones, roughly 11% seen once. The sample was central memory CD4+ T cells from blood. The TCR sequence derives from a man aged 18 to 29 in good health. The V gene is TRBV28, the J gene TRBJ1-2, with D maybe TRBD1 (5 bases). The CDR3: CASRPTPGRGNYGYTF. In nucleotides, the CDR3 is TGTGCCAGCAGACCTACCCCCGGGAGGGGAAACTATGGCTACACCTTC.